The 26 T cell receptor beta chains below come from one sample, sequenced in a study of OX40 agonist ivuxolimab in advanced cancers. Assay: immunoSEQ multiplex PCR; the TCRdb copy retains only in-frame clones and omits some. This repertoire shows about 70,000 clones, about 81% found once; its top ten account for less than 5.5%. Sample: CD4+ or CD8+ T cells sorted from blood, taken in a trial of the OX40 agonist ivuxolimab. The receptors shown here come from an adult with an advanced solid tumor such as melanoma, head and neck, liver or kidney cancer.

This sequence joins TRBV5-1 and TRBJ2-1, with TRBD2 identical over 9 bases. Trimming took 4 bases from V and 4 from J; bases not matched to a gene: 6. The CDR3 contains 15 residues. Looked up from germline, CDR1 is SGHRS and CDR2 is YFSETQ. The chain's CDR3 is CASSLTSGPYNEQFF. CDR3 DNA sequence: TGCGCCAGCAGCCTTACTAGCGGGCCTTACAATGAGCAGTTCTTC.

This chain joins TRBV7-2 and TRBJ1-6; 8 nucleotides line up with TRBD1. Germline V gene data show CDR1 as SGHTA and CDR2 as FQGNSA. The junction had 13 bases not matched to a gene; V was cut back by 5 bases and J by 10 bases. This CDR3 region has 16 residues. The CDR3 DNA reads TGTGCCAGCAGCCAACGCTCAGGGGGCGCGCAATCACCCCTCCACTTT. Amino acids: CASSQRSGGAQSPLHF.

This chain connects TRBV9 to TRBJ2-7, with D hard to call. Germline V gene sequence: CDR1 SGDLS, CDR2 YYNGEE. The CDR3 spans 14 residues. V gave up 0 bases and J gave up 0 bases, with 7 bases separating them. CDR3 nucleotides: TGTGCCAGCAGCGTAGAGTGGTCCTCCTACGAGCAGTACTTC. Protein sequence: CASSVEWSSYEQYF.

J is TRBJ1-1 and V is TRBV6-1; 7 bases match TRBD1. Unmatched junction bases numbered 3, after V lost 7 bases and J lost 1 base. Germline V gene lookup returns CDR1 MNHNS and CDR2 SASEGT. This CDR3 spans 13 amino acids. CDR3 protein: CASKQGQNTEAFF. The CDR3 coding sequence is TGTGCCAGCAAACAGGGGCAGAACACTGAAGCTTTCTTT.

The rearrangement joins TRBV6-1 to TRBJ1-2, with D tentatively TRBD1 (5 bases). V shed 4 bases and J shed 2 bases, with 14 bases lying between them. This CDR3 contains 15 residues. The germline V gene has CDR1 MNHNS and CDR2 SASEGT. The DNA of the CDR3 is TGTGCCAGCAGTGGGACCGGGACCGTAAACTATGGCTACACCTTC. Its protein is CASSGTGTVNYGYTF.

This chain uses TRBV5-1 with TRBJ2-1; 8 nucleotides line up with TRBD1. Trimming removed 0 bases from V and 8 bases from J; junction bases left unmatched: 7. Germline assignment: CDR1 SGHRS and CDR2 YFSETQ. The CDR3 sequence is 15 residues long. CDR3 sequence reads: CASSLGGQDLYEQFF. The CDR3 DNA reads TGCGCCAGCAGCTTGGGGGGACAGGATCTGTATGAGCAGTTCTTC.

J is TRBJ1-3 and V is TRBV10-3; D gene uncertain. Germline values: CDR1 ENHRY, CDR2 SYGVKD. The V end was cut by 1 base, the J end by 2 bases, with 6 bases between. The CDR3 is made up of 14 amino acids. The CDR3 loop is CAISELGTGNTIYF. In nucleotides, the CDR3 is TGTGCCATCAGTGAGTTGGGGACTGGAAACACCATATATTTT.

The J gene is TRBJ1-2, the V gene TRBV19; D is ambiguous. This CDR3 spans 13 amino acids. V lost 5 bases to trimming and J lost 1 base, with 8 bases between them. Per germline, CDR1 LNHDA and CDR2 SQIVND (reference sequence). As DNA, the CDR3 is TGTGCCAGTAGTCCGGGCAGTAACTATGGCTACACCTTC. This sequence encodes CASSPGSNYGYTF.

The V and J genes are TRBV7-8 and TRBJ1-2; the match to TRBD1 covers 9 bases. Germline-derived CDR1 and CDR2 are SGHVS and FQNEAQ. This CDR3 comprises 15 residues. V trimming: 3 bases; J trimming: 2 bases; junction bases outside the gene matches: 4. The CDR3: CASSFSGTGNYGYTF. The CDR3 DNA sequence: TGTGCCAGCAGCTTCTCGGGGACAGGGAACTATGGCTACACCTTC.

The chain joins TRBV5-6 to TRBJ1-2, with 7 bases identical to TRBD1. This CDR3 is built from 18 residues. The germline V gene has CDR1 SGHDT and CDR2 YYEEEE. V lost 2 bases, J lost 0 bases, and 13 bases stayed unmatched. CDR3 coding DNA: TGTGCCAGCAGCTTTCTAATCCCGGCGGACAGGACTAACTATGGCTACACCTTC. It yields the protein CASSFLIPADRTNYGYTF.

This chain joins TRBV2 and TRBJ2-2; no definite D call. V shed 8 bases and J shed 3 bases, with 4 bases lying between them. CDR1 is SNHLY, CDR2 FYNNEI, per germline. This CDR3 spans 11 amino acids. Written as DNA, the CDR3 is TGTGCCAGCGAGTACACCGGGGAGCTGTTTTTT. Its protein product is CASEYTGELFF.

J is TRBJ1-5 and V is TRBV29-1; possibly TRBD1 for D (6 bases). Trimming pared 6 bases from V and 0 bases from J, leaving 9 bases between. Germline V gene lookup returns CDR1 SQVTM and CDR2 ANQGSEA. There are 13 residues in the CDR3. The CDR3 DNA sequence: TGCAGCGTCCAGGGGCATAGCAATCAGCCCCAGCATTTT. Its protein is CSVQGHSNQPQHF.

The chain recombines TRBV16 with TRBJ1-5, with D unresolved. Germline values: CDR1 KGHSY, CDR2 FQNENV. Trimming pared 4 bases from V and 3 bases from J, leaving 10 bases between. The CDR3 has 14 residues. The CDR3 nucleotides read TGTGCCAGCAGCCTTCAAGAAACCAATCAGCCCCAGCATTTT. It yields the protein CASSLQETNQPQHF.

This clone was detected once. The chain recombines TRBV19 with TRBJ1-1; 8 nucleotides line up with TRBD1. From germline, CDR1 is LNHDA and CDR2 SQIVND (reference sequence). The CDR3 is made up of 14 amino acids. V trimming: 2 bases; J trimming: 1 base; junction bases outside the gene matches: 0. The CDR3: CASSIQGANTEAFF. For the CDR3, the DNA is TGTGCCAGTAGTATACAGGGGGCGAACACTGAAGCTTTCTTT.

This clone has a handful of counts. The J gene is TRBJ2-3, the V gene TRBV9, with TRBD2 matching 13 bases. Losses at the gene ends were 4 bases for V and 4 bases for J; bases not matched to a gene: 9. Germline V gene lookup returns CDR1 SGDLS and CDR2 YYNGEE. This CDR3 is 17 amino acids long. The CDR3 protein is CASSPWTSGRYPDTQYF. The CDR3 nucleotides read TGTGCCAGCAGCCCCTGGACTAGCGGGAGATACCCAGATACGCAGTATTTT.

This chain connects TRBV29-1 to TRBJ1-2, with D possibly TRBD1 on 5 matching bases. The CDR3 length is 14 residues. V lost 7 bases, J lost 0 bases, and 15 bases lay in between. Germline V gene lookup returns CDR1 SQVTM and CDR2 ANQGSEA. CDR3 loop: CSAKRDSSNYGYTF. Written as DNA, the CDR3 is TGCAGCGCCAAACGGGACTCATCTAACTATGGCTACACCTTC. Full variable domain (outside the CDR3, taken from reference TRBV29-1 and TRBJ1-2): SAVISQKPSRDICQRGTSLTIQCQVDSQVTMMFWYRQQPGQSLTLIATANQGSEATYESGFVIDKFPISRPNLTFSTLTVSNMSPEDSSIYLCSAKRDSSNYGYTFGSGTRLTVV.

This clone showed up just a few times. The sample carries other DNA sequences with the same CDR3. V and J are TRBV19 and TRBJ1-5; 7 nucleotides match TRBD1. Germline CDR1 LNHDA, CDR2 SQIVND (reference sequence). The J segment lost 3 bases and the V segment lost 4 bases, leaving 6 bases of the junction unmatched. This CDR3 is 15 amino acids long. The CDR3, as DNA: TGTGCCAGTAGTAAGGGGCAGGGGGACAATCAGCCCCAGCATTTT. Protein product: CASSKGQGDNQPQHF.

Regarding this clone: The sample has other DNA sequences that encode this CDR3 too. The genes are TRBV29-1 and TRBJ1-1; D unresolved. Per germline, CDR1 SQVTM and CDR2 ANQGSEA. Trimming stripped 7 bases from V and 1 base from J, with 4 bases between. CDR3 size: 10 residues. CDR3 loop: CSGQNTEAFF. The CDR3 DNA reads TGCAGCGGACAGAACACTGAAGCTTTCTTT.

This sequence joins TRBV25-1 and TRBJ2-1, with D perhaps matching TRBD2 (7 bases). The CDR3 spans 14 residues. Trimming took 4 bases from V and 7 from J, leaving 14 bases between them. CDR1 is MGHDK, CDR2 SYGVNS, per germline. CDR3 nucleotide sequence: TGTGCCAGCAGTGGGAGGGGGGGGTGGAATGAGCAGTTCTTC. Translating gives CASSGRGGWNEQFF.

The chain uses TRBV5-4 and TRBJ2-5, with a possible D match to TRBD2 (6 bases). V was shortened by 6 bases and J by 5 bases, with 14 bases between the two germline ends. In germline, CDR1 is SGHNT, CDR2 YYREEE (reference sequence). This CDR3 is built from 13 residues. DNA of the CDR3: TGTGCCAGCAAGGAGGGAGTTATGGAGACCCAGTACTTC. This gives the protein CASKEGVMETQYF.

As to this clone: Other DNA sequences in the sample encode the same CDR3. The rearrangement uses TRBV10-2 and TRBJ1-5; D is ambiguous. The V gene lost 1 base and the J gene lost 6 bases, with 7 bases spanning the gap. CDR1 is WSHSY and CDR2 is SAAADI in the germline V gene. The CDR3 is made up of 13 amino acids. The CDR3 region is CASSEFDGQPQHF. CDR3 DNA sequence: TGCGCCAGCAGTGAGTTCGACGGTCAGCCCCAGCATTTT.

This clone was counted between two and nine times. The chain has TRBV5-1 and TRBJ2-5; D call uncertain. V was pared by 2 bases and J by 2 bases, with 4 bases between. The CDR3 spans 12 residues. Germline V gene data show CDR1 as SGHRS and CDR2 as YFSETQ. The DNA of the CDR3 is TGCGCCAGCAGCTTTTCTCAAGAGACCCAGTACTTC. As protein: CASSFSQETQYF. Full variable domain (rest looked up from reference TRBV5-1 and TRBJ2-5): KAGVTQTPRYLIKTRGQQVTLSCSPISGHRSVSWYQQTPGQGLQFLFEYFSETQRNKGNFPGRFSGRQFSNSRSEMNVSTLELGDSALYLCASSFSQETQYFGPGTRLLVL.

This clone has only a few counts. The chain's CDR3 is CASSFSSGGTDTQYF. In DNA, the CDR3 is TGTGCCAGCAGCTTTTCCAGTGGAGGCACAGATACGCAGTATTTT. This sequence joins TRBV7-2 and TRBJ2-3, with unresolved D. V was trimmed by 3 bases and J by 1 base, leaving 11 bases between them. This CDR3 spans 15 amino acids. Per germline, CDR1 SGHTA and CDR2 FQGNSA.

The chain employs TRBV5-1 and TRBJ2-3; no reliable D call. Germline V CDR1 and CDR2: SGHRS, YFSETQ. The CDR3 length is 13 residues. The V end lost 4 bases, the J end lost 6 bases, and 12 bases lay between the germline ends. CDR3: CASSASSSDTQYF. CDR3 DNA sequence: TGCGCCAGCAGCGCCTCGTCTTCGGATACGCAGTATTTT.

V and J are TRBV11-2 and TRBJ2-5; D assignment may be TRBD1 or TRBD2 (5 bases each). V shed 0 bases and J shed 1 base, with 9 bases lying between them. The CDR3 totals 15 residues. Germline V gives CDR1 SGHAT, CDR2 FQNNGV. The chain's CDR3 is CASSLDAGTQETQYF. CDR3 coding DNA: TGTGCCAGCAGCTTAGATGCAGGGACCCAAGAGACCCAGTACTTC.

This clone appeared once. The genes are TRBV9 and TRBJ1-1; D is perhaps TRBD1 (5 bases). Germline-derived CDR1 and CDR2 are SGDLS and YYNGEE. CDR3 length: 14 residues. Trimming cost V 1 base and J 2 bases, with 9 bases left between them. The CDR3 DNA sequence: TGTGCCAGCAGCGTAACCACAGGTAACACTGAAGCTTTCTTT. Its protein product is CASSVTTGNTEAFF.